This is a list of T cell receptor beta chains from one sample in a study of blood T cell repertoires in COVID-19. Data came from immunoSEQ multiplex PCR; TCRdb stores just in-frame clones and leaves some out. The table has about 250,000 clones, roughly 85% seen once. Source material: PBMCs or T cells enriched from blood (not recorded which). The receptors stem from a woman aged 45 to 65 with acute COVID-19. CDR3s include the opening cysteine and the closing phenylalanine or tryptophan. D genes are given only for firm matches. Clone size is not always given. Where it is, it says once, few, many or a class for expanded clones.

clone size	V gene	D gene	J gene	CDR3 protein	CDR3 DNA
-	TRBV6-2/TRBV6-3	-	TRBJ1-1	CASSYPLTANTEAFF	TGTGCCAGCAGTTACCCGCTGACAGCGAACACTGAAGCTTTCTTT
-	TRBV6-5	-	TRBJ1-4	CASSLTATNEKLFF	TGTGCCAGCAGTCTGACTGCAACTAATGAAAAACTGTTTTTT
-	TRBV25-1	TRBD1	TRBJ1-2	CASSEMGTGGESYGYTF	TGTGCCAGCAGTGAAATGGGGACAGGGGGAGAGAGCTATGGCTACACCTTC
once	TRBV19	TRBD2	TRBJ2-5	CASMAGGPGETQYF	TGTGCCAGTATGGCGGGGGGGCCGGGCGAGACCCAGTACTTC
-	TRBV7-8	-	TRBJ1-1	CASSERPPRREIYLEAFF	TGTGCCAGCAGCGAAAGACCCCCCCGGCGGGAAATTTACTTGGAAGCTTTCTTT
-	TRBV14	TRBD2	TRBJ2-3	CASSPLGAGATDTQYF	TGTGCCAGCAGCCCCCTGGGAGCGGGGGCCACAGATACGCAGTATTTT
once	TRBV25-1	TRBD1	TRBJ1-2	CASSDTGGLYGYTF	TGTGCCAGCAGTGATACAGGGGGGCTCTATGGCTACACCTTC
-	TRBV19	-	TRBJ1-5	CASSSSTFNQPQHF	TGTGCCAGTAGTAGCAGTACATTCAATCAGCCCCAGCATTTT
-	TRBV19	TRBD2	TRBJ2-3	CASSHGSRGGRTDTQYF	TGTGCCAGTAGCCACGGTAGCCGGGGGGGCCGCACAGATACGCAGTATTTT
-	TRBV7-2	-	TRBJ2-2	CASRKLGVGAGTGELFF	TGTGCCAGCAGGAAACTCGGCGTGGGGGCGGGTACCGGGGAGCTGTTTTTT
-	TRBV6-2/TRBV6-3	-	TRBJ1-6	CASSYVPGQEGYSPLHF	TGTGCCAGCAGTTACGTACCCGGACAAGAAGGGTATTCACCCCTCCACTTT
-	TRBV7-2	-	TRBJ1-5	CASSQRRNQPQHF	TGTGCCAGCAGCCAAAGGCGGAATCAGCCCCAGCATTTT
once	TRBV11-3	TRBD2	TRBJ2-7	CASSPTSGSYEQYF	TGTGCCAGCAGCCCTACTAGCGGCTCCTACGAGCAGTACTTC
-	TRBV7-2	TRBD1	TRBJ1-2	CASSRGQGALGYTF	TGTGCCAGCAGCCGGGGACAGGGGGCGCTTGGCTACACCTTC
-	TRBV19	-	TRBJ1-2	CASSAPGGGYGYTF	TGTGCCAGTAGTGCCCCGGGGGGCGGATATGGCTACACCTTC
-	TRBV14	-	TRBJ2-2	CASSSILNTGELFF	TGTGCCAGCAGTAGTATCCTTAACACCGGGGAGCTGTTTTTT
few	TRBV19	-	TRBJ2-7	CASSMAGKDEQYF	TGTGCCAGTAGTATGGCAGGGAAGGACGAGCAGTACTTC
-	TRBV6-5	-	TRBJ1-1	CAHLKGGREGTEAFF	TGTGCCCACCTTAAAGGGGGAAGAGAGGGCACTGAAGCTTTCTTT
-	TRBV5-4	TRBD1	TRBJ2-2	CASSYQGAGTGELFF	TGTGCCAGCAGCTACCAGGGGGCTGGGACCGGGGAGCTGTTTTTT
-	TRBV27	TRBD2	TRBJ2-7	CASSTLLAGLPYEQYF	TGTGCCAGCAGTACCTTATTAGCGGGCCTACCTTACGAGCAGTACTTC
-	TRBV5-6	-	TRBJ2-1	CASSQGSGYYNEQFF	TGTGCCAGCAGCCAAGGCTCAGGGTACTACAATGAGCAGTTCTTC
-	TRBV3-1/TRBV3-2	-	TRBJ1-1	CASSRGAGAFF	TGTGCCAGCAGCCGCGGGGCAGGGGCTTTCTTT
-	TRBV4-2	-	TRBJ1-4	CASSQPEGGLGEKLFF	TGTGCCAGCAGCCAACCAGAGGGAGGACTCGGTGAAAAACTGTTTTTT
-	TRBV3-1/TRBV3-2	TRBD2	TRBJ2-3	CASSQEGSGPANTQYF	TGTGCCAGCAGCCAAGAGGGTAGCGGGCCCGCAAATACGCAGTATTTT
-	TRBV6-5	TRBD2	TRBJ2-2	CASGSRGASGELFF	TGTGCCAGCGGCTCGCGGGGGGCCTCCGGGGAGCTGTTTTTT
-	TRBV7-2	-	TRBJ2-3	CASSSTGTSRTDTQYF	TGTGCCAGCAGCTCCACCGGGACTTCACGCACAGATACGCAGTATTTT
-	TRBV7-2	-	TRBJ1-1	CASSLYSLNTEAFF	TGTGCCAGCAGCTTATACAGTTTAAACACTGAAGCTTTCTTT
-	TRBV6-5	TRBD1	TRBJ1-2	CASRPPGNRGGYTF	TGTGCCAGCAGGCCCCCCGGGAACAGGGGCGGCTACACCTTC
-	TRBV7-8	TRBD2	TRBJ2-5	CASSFRLAGEPGAQYF	TGTGCCAGCAGCTTCAGACTAGCGGGGGAGCCGGGGGCCCAGTACTTC
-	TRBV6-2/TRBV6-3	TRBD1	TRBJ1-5	CASSPLGTGPGSNQPQHF	TGTGCCAGCAGTCCCCTCGGGACAGGGCCTGGTAGCAATCAGCCCCAGCATTTT
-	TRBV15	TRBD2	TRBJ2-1	CATSRVGLGSNEQFF	TGTGCCACCAGCAGAGTGGGACTAGGCTCCAATGAGCAGTTCTTC
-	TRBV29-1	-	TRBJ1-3	CSVERSTSGNTIYF	TGCAGCGTTGAGAGGTCAACCTCTGGAAACACCATATATTTT
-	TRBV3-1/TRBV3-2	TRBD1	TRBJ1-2	CASSQDPGQGIGGYTF	TGTGCCAGCAGCCAAGACCCGGGACAGGGAATTGGTGGCTACACCTTC
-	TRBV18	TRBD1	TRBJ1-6	CASSPTGSNSPLHF	TGTGCCAGCTCACCGACAGGGTCAAATTCACCCCTCCACTTT
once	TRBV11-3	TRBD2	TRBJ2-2	CASSLGAGGRIGELFF	TGTGCCAGCAGCTTAGGTGCGGGGGGGCGTATCGGGGAGCTGTTTTTT
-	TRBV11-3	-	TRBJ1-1	CASSLDRVSTEAFF	TGTGCCAGCAGCTTAGACAGGGTGAGCACTGAAGCTTTCTTT
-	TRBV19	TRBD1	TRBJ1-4	CASSSTGGYEKLFF	TGTGCCAGTAGCTCGACAGGGGGCTATGAAAAACTGTTTTTT
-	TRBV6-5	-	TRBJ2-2	CASSYATGGVGELFF	TGTGCCAGCAGTTACGCCACGGGGGGCGTAGGGGAGCTGTTTTTT
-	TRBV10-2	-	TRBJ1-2	CASSPSVIGVGYGYTF	TGCGCCAGCAGTCCGTCTGTTATAGGAGTCGGCTATGGCTACACCTTC
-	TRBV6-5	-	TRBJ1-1	CASSRFQGRDAFF	TGTGCCAGCAGTAGATTCCAGGGAAGAGATGCTTTCTTT
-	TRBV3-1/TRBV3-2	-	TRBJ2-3	CASSPPGLNTQYF	TGTGCCAGCAGCCCACCGGGACTGAATACGCAGTATTTT
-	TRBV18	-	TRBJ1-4	CATQGITNEKLFF	TGTGCCACCCAGGGGATTACTAATGAAAAACTGTTTTTT
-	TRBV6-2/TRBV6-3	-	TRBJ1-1	CASSYYGGNTEAFF	TGTGCCAGCAGTTACTACGGGGGGAACACTGAAGCTTTCTTT
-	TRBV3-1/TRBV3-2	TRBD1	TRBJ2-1	CASSRASGTGGNEQFF	TGTGCCAGCAGCCGGGCGTCCGGGACAGGGGGGAATGAGCAGTTCTTC
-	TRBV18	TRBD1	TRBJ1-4	CASSPGQGNEKLFF	TGTGCCAGCTCACCGGGACAGGGGAATGAAAAACTGTTTTTT
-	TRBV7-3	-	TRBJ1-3	CASSLVRSSGNTIYF	TGTGCCAGCAGCTTAGTCCGGAGCTCTGGAAACACCATATATTTT
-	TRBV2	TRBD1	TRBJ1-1	CASSEPWTGKTEAFF	TGTGCCAGCAGTGAACCATGGACAGGAAAAACTGAAGCTTTCTTT
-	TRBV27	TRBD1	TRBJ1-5	CASRRTGDNQPQHF	TGTGCCAGCAGGCGGACAGGGGACAATCAGCCCCAGCATTTT
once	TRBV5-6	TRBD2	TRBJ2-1	CTSSLVAGDLWEQFF	TGTACCTCGAGCTTAGTAGCGGGGGACTTATGGGAGCAGTTCTTC
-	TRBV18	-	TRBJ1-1	CATVGEGGGRTEAFF	TGTGCCACCGTCGGTGAGGGAGGCGGTCGCACTGAAGCTTTCTTT
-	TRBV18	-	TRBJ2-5	CASSPEATRETQYF	TGTGCCAGCTCACCAGAGGCAACTCGGGAGACCCAGTACTTC